The 8 T cell receptor beta chains in this list originate from one sample, sequenced in a study of blood T cells in healthy people across ages. Sample-barcoded 5' priming and a J-beta primer mix drove a second PCR of about 6 to 12 cycles. TCRdb reprocessed the 5' RACE reads via MiXCR and lists one record per CDR3 protein. The sample consists of around 1,000,000 distinct CDR3 sequences, 20% to 25% of them appearing once. This sample also appeared in a second study, on T cells of mothers and their children.

The sequencing input was blood. The source is a girl aged 2-10 years in good health.

This clonotype was found a few times. The J gene is TRBJ1-4, the V gene TRBV7-2; D call uncertain. The V and J ends lost 1 base and 0 bases respectively, with 3 bases between them. Germline CDR1 is SGHTA and CDR2 is FQGNSA. The CDR3 is 14 residues long. The CDR3: CASSLVTTNEKLFF. CDR3 coding DNA: TGTGCCAGCAGCTTAGTAACAACTAATGAAAAACTGTTTTTT. The variable domain in full, completed from reference TRBV7-2 and TRBJ1-4, reads GAGVSQSPSNKVTEKGKDVELRCDPISGHTALYWYRQSLGQGLEFLIYFQGNSAPDKSGLPSDRFSAERTGGSVSTLTIQRTQQEDSAVYLCASSLVTTNEKLFFGSGTQLSVL.

This clonotype turned up a few times. The chain has TRBV18 and TRBJ2-7; 10 bases are a match to TRBD1. Germline CDR1 and CDR2: KGHSH and LQKENI. This CDR3 region has 15 residues. V was clipped by 3 bases and J by 3 bases; unmatched bases: 5. The CDR3 nucleotides read TGTGCCAGCTCACCCGGGACAGGGGAGGGCTACGAGCAGTACTTC. Translation gives CASSPGTGEGYEQYF.

This clonotype was seen a handful of times. The CDR3 protein is CASKESGTSVHNEQFF. The CDR3 region has the DNA TGTGCCAGCAAGGAGAGTGGGACTAGCGTACACAATGAGCAGTTCTTC. This chain joins TRBV2 and TRBJ2-1; 10 bases align to TRBD2. The CDR3 has 16 residues. Unmatched junction bases numbered 11, after V lost 7 bases and J lost 5 bases. Germline values: CDR1 SNHLY, CDR2 FYNNEI.

This chain connects TRBV7-2 to TRBJ2-3, with D tentatively TRBD2 (6 bases). Germline CDR1 and CDR2: SGHTA and FQGNSA. With 4 bases removed from V and 4 bases from J, the gap between germline ends came to 6 bases. The CDR3 runs to 12 residues. The CDR3: CASSWGADTQYF. The CDR3 DNA follows: TGTGCCAGCAGCTGGGGGGCAGATACGCAGTATTTT.

To note about this clonotype: Since no conserved phenylalanine or tryptophan closes the CDR3, a read error is the likely cause. The V and J genes are TRBV7-9 and TRBJ2-5; 7 bases are a match to TRBD1. The end of the DNA aligns better with TRBJ2-7, so the J call may be wrong. There are 13 residues in the CDR3. Germline loops: CDR1 SEHNR, CDR2 FQNEAQ (reference sequence). CDR3 nucleotide sequence: TGTGCCAGCAGCTTCACAGGGGACTACGAGCAGTACCTC. Residues: CASSFTGDYEQYL.

V gene TRBV6-1 combines with J gene TRBJ1-5; the D is unclear. Germline V gene data show CDR1 as MNHNS and CDR2 as SASEGT. V was shortened by 8 bases and J by 8 bases, with 16 bases between the two germline ends. The CDR3 length is 13 residues. This CDR3 reads CASGETLFKPQHF. The CDR3, as DNA: TGTGCCAGCGGGGAGACGTTGTTTAAGCCCCAGCATTTT.

This clonotype turned up a few times. This chain uses TRBV3-1 with TRBJ2-7; D not resolved. Germline V gene data show CDR1 as LGHDT and CDR2 as YNNKEL (reference sequence). CDR3 length: 12 amino acids. Trimming shortened V by 2 bases and J by 6 bases, and 8 bases separated the two germline ends. The CDR3 reads CASSQNLAEQYF. CDR3 in DNA: TGTGCCAGCAGCCAAAACCTCGCCGAGCAGTACTTC.

The CDR3 bases are TGTGCCAGCAGCCGGGGACAGGTGAAAATTAAAGAGACCCAGTACTTC. Translated: CASSRGQVKIKETQYF. The V gene is TRBV6-2 or TRBV6-3, the J gene TRBJ2-5, with 8 bases aligning to TRBD1. Losses at the gene ends were 6 bases for V and 3 bases for J; bases not matched to a gene: 12. Germline values: CDR1 MNHEY, CDR2 SVGEGT. This CDR3 comprises 16 residues.